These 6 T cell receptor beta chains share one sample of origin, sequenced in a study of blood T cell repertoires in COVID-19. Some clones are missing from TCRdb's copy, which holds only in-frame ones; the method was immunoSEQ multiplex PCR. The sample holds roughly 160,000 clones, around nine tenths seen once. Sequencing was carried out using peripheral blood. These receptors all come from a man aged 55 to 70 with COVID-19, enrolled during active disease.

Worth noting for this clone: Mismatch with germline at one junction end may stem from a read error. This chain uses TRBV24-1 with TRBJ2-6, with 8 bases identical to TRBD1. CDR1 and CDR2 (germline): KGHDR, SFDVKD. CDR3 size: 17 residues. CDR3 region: CATSGGTGHSGANVLTF. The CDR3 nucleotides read TGTGCCACAAGTGGGGGGACAGGCCACTCTGGGGCCAACGTCCTGACTTTC.

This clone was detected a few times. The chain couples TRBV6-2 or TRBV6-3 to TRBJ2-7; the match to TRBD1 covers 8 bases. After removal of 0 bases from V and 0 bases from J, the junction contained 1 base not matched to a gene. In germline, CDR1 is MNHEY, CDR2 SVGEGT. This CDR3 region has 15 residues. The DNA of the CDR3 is TGTGCCAGCAGTTACTCCGGGACAGGCTCCTACGAGCAGTACTTC. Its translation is CASSYSGTGSYEQYF.

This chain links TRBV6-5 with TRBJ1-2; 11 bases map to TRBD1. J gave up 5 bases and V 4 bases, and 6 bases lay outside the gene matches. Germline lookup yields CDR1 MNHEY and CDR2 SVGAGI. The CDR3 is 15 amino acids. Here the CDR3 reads CASSSRDRGLYGYTF. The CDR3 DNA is TGTGCCAGCAGTTCCCGGGACAGGGGGTTGTATGGCTACACCTTC.

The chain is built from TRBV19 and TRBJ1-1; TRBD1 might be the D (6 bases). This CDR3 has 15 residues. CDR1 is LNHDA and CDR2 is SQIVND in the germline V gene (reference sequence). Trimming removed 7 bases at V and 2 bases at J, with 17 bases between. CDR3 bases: TGTGCCAGTACTACCAGGGGTGGGGTCAACACTGAAGCTTTCTTT. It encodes CASTTRGGVNTEAFF.

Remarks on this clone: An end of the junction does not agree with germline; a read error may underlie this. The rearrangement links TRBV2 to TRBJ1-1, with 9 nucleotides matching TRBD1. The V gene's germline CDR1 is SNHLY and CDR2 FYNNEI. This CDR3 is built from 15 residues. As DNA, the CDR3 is TGTGCCAGCAGCGAAGAACAGGGGGCGAACACTGAAGCTTTCTTT. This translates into CASSEEQGANTEAFF.

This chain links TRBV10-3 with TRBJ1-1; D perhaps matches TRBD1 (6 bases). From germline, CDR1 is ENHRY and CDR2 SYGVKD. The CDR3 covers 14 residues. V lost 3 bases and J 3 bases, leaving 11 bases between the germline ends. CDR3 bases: TGTGCCATCAGTGAAACAGGGACGTACACTGAAGCTTTCTTT. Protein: CAISETGTYTEAFF.